Described below is a single T cell receptor (beta chain) sequence and its context. Its antigen is not identified. Between the trimmed V and J ends, which lost 3 bases and 5 bases, there was a span of 17 bases. Per germline, CDR1 GTSNPN and CDR2 SVGIG (reference sequence). CDR3 length: 14 amino acids. The sample comes from a study of early T cells in non-severe SARS-CoV-2 infection. Regarding the study as a whole: The matching step, a VDJdb search, favored anti-spike CD8 responses and missed private and CD4 specificities.

TCRdb called the 5' RACE reads again in MiXCR, with one record for every CDR3 protein. The sample records about 60,000 distinct CDR3 sequences, 10% to 12% being singletons. The starting material was whole blood, obtained at baseline. The gene calls are TRBV30 and TRBJ2-7, with D maybe TRBD1 (6 bases). This clonotype was sampled from an adult who was a healthcare worker with PCR-confirmed SARS-CoV-2 infection or an uninfected control (not recorded which). CDR3 region: CAWRYRDGHNEQYF. The CDR3, as DNA: TGTGCCTGGAGATACAGGGATGGGCATAACGAGCAGTACTTC.